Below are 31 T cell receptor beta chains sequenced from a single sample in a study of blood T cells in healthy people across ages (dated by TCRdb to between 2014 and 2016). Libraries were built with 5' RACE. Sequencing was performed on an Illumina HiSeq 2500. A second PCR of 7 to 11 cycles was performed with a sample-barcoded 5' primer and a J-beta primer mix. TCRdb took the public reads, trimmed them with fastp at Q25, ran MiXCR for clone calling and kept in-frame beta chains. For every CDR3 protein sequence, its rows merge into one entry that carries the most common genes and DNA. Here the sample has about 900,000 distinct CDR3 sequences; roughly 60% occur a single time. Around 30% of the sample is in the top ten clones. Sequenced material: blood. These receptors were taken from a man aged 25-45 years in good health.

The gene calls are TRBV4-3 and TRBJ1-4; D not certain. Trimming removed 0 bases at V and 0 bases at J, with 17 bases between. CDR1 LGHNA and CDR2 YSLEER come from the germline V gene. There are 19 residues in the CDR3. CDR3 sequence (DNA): TGCGCCAGCAGCCAAGACAATCCTTCGAGAAAGGCAACTAATGAAAAACTGTTTTTT. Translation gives CASSQDNPSRKATNEKLFF.

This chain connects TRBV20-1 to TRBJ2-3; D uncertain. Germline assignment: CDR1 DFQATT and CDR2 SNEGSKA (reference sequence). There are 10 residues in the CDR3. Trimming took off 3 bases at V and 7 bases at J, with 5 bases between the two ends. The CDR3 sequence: CSASSNTQYF. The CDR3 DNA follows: TGCAGTGCTAGCTCAAATACGCAGTATTTT.

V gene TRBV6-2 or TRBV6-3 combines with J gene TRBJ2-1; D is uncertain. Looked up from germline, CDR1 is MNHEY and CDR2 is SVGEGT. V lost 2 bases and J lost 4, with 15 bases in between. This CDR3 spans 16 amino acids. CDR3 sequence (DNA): TGTGCCAGCAGTTACAATCTGGGCCCACAATACAATGAGCAGTTCTTC. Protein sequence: CASSYNLGPQYNEQFF.

The CDR3 nucleotides read TGTGCCAGCAGTTTCCTTCCGGAAATTTCCTACGAGCAGTACTTC. It is translated as CASSFLPEISYEQYF. The chain has TRBV12-3 or TRBV12-4 and TRBJ2-7, with D uncertain. V was clipped by 3 bases and J by 1 base, with 13 bases between them. This CDR3 spans 15 amino acids.

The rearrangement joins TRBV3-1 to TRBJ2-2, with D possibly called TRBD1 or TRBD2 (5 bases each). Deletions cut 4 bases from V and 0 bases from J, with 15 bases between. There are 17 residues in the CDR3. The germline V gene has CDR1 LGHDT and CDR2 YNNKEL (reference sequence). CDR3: CASSRQRDLTNTGELFF. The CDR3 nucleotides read TGTGCCAGCAGCCGACAGAGGGACCTTACGAACACCGGGGAGCTGTTTTTT. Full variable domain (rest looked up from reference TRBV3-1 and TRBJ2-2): DTAVSQTPKYLVTQMGNDKSIKCEQNLGHDTMYWYKQDSKKFLKIMFSYNNKELIINETVPNRFSPKSPDKAHLNLHINSLELGDSAVYFCASSRQRDLTNTGELFFGEGSRLTVL.

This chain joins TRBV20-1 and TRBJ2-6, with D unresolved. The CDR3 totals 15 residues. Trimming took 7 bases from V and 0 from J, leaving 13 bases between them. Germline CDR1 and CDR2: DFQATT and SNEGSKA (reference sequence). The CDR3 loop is CSVSGLSSGANVLTF. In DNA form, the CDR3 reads TGCAGTGTTTCCGGGCTAAGCTCTGGGGCCAACGTCCTGACTTTC.

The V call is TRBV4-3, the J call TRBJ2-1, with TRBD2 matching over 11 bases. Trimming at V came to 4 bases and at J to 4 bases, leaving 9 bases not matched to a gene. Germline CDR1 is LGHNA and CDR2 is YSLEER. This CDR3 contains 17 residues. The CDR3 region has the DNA TGCGCCAGCAGCCCCGGTGCTAGCGGGGGGATTTACAATGAGCAGTTCTTC. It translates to CASSPGASGGIYNEQFF.

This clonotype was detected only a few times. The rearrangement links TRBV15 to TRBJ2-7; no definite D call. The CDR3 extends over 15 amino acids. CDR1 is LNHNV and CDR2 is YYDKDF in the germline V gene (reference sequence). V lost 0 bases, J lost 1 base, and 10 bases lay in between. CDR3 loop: CATSRDMTASYEQYF. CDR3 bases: TGTGCCACCAGCAGAGATATGACTGCATCCTACGAGCAGTACTTC.

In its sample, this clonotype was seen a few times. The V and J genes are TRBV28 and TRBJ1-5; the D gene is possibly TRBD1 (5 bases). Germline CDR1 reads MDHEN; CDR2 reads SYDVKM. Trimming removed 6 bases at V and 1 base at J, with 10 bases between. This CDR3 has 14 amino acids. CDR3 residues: CASSGRGSNQPQHF. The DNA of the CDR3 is TGTGCCAGCAGCGGGAGGGGAAGCAATCAGCCCCAGCATTTT.

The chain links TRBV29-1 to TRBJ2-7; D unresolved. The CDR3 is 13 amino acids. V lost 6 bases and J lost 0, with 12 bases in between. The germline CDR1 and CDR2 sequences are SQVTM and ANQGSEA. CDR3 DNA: TGCAGCGTACGCAGACCCAGCTCCTACGAGCAGTACTTC. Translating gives CSVRRPSSYEQYF.

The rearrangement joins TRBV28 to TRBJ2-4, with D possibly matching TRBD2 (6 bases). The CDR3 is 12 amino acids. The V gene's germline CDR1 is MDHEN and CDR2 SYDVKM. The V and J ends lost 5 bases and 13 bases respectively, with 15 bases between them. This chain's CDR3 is CASSPGTSVQYF. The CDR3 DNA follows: TGTGCCAGCAGTCCCGGGACTTCAGTGCAGTACTTC.

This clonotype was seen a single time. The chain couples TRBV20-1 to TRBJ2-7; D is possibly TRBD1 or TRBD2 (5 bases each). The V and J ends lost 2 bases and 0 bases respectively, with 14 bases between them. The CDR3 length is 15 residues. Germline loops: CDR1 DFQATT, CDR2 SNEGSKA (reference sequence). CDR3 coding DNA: TGCAGTGCTAGACCTCAGGGAGTTAACTCCTACGAGCAGTACTTC. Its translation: CSARPQGVNSYEQYF.

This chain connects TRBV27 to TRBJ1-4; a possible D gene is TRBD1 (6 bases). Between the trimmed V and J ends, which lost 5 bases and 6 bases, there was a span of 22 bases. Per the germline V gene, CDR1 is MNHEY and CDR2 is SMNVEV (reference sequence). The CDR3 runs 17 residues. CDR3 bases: TGTGCCAGCAGTCTATACCGACCCCAGGGGACTGATGAAAAACTGTTTTTT. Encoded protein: CASSLYRPQGTDEKLFF. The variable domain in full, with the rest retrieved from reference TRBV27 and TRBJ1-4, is EAQVTQNPRYLITVTGKKLTVTCSQNMNHEYMSWYRQDPGLGLRQIYYSMNVEVTDKGDVPEGYKVSRKEKRNFPLILESPSPNQTSLYFCASSLYRPQGTDEKLFFGSGTQLSVL.

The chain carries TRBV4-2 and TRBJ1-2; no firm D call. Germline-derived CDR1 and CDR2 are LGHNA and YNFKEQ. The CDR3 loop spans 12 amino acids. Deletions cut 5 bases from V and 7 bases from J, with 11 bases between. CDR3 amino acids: CASSLAGSGYTF. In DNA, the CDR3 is TGTGCCAGCAGCTTAGCCGGGTCTGGCTACACCTTC.

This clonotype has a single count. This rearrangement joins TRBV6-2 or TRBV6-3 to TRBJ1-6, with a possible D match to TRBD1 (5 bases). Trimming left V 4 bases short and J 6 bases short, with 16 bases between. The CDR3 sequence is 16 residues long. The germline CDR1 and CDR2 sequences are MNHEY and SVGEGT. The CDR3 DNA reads TGTGCCAGCAGTTTACGGCAGTGGGGCACTAATTCACCCCTCCACTTT. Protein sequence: CASSLRQWGTNSPLHF.

The CDR3 sequence: CASSLYFTDTQYF. The CDR3 DNA follows: TGTGCCAGCAGTTTATATTTTACAGATACGCAGTATTTT. V is TRBV27 and J is TRBJ2-3; D gene ambiguous. V was trimmed by 1 base and J by 3 bases, leaving 5 bases between them. Germline V gene data show CDR1 as MNHEY and CDR2 as SMNVEV (reference sequence). This CDR3 spans 13 amino acids.

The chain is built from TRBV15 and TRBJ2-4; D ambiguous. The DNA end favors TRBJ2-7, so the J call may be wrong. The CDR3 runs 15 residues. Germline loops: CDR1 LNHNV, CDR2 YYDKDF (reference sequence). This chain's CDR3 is CATSSGGVGSYEQYF. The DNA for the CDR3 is TGTGCCACCAGCAGTGGTGGGGTTGGCTCCTACGAGCAGTACTTC.

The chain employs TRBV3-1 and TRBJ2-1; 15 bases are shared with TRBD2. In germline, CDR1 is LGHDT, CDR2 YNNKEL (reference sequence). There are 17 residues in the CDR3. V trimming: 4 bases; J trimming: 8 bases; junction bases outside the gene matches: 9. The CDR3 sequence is CASSRVGGLAGGHEQFF. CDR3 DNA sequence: TGTGCCAGCAGCCGCGTAGGCGGACTAGCGGGGGGGCATGAGCAGTTCTTC.

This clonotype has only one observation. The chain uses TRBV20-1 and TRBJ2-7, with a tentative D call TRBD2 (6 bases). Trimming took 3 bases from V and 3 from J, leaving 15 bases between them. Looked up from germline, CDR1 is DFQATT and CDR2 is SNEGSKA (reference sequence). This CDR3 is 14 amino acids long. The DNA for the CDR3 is TGCAGTGCTAGGCTCGGAGGGGCGCGCTACGAGCAGTACTTC. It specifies CSARLGGARYEQYF.

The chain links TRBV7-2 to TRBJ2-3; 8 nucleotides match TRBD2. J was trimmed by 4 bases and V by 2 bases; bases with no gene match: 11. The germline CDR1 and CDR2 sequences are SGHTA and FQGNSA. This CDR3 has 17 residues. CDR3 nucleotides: TGTGCCAGCAGCTTAACGGGACTAGTGGGGGGCGCAGATACGCAGTATTTT. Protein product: CASSLTGLVGGADTQYF.

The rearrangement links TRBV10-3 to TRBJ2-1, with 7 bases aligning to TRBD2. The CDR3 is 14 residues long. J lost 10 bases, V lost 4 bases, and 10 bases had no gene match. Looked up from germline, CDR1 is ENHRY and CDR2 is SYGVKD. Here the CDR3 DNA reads TGTGCCATCAGTGGAGGACTAGATCACTACGAGCAGTTCTTC. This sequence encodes CAISGGLDHYEQFF.

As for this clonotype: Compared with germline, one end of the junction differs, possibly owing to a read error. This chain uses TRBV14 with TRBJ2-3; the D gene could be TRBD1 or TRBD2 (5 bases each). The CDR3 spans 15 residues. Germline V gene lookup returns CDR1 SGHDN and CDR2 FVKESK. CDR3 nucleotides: TGTGCCAACAGCCAAGGGGCCGGGGCGACAGATACGCAGTATTTT. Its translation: CANSQGAGATDTQYF.

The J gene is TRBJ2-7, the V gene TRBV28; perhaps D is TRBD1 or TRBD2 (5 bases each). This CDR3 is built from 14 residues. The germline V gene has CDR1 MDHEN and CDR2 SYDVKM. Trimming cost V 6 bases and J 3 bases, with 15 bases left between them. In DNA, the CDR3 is TGTGCCAGCAGCCCCGTGGGGGTTCGCTACGAGCAGTACTTC. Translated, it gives CASSPVGVRYEQYF.

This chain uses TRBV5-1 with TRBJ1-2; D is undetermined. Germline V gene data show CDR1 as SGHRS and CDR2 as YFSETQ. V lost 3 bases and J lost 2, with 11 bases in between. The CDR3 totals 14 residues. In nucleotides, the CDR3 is TGCGCCAGCAGCTCACTGGACGGGAACTATGGCTACACCTTC. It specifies CASSSLDGNYGYTF. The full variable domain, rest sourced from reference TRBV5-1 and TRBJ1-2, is KAGVTQTPRYLIKTRGQQVTLSCSPISGHRSVSWYQQTPGQGLQFLFEYFSETQRNKGNFPGRFSGRQFSNSRSEMNVSTLELGDSALYLCASSSLDGNYGYTFGSGTRLTVV.

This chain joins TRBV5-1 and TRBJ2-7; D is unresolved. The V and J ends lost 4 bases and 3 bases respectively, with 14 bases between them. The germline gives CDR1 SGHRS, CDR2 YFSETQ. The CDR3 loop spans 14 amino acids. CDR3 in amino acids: CASSLEPSDYEQYF. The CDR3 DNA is TGCGCCAGCAGCCTGGAGCCCTCTGACTACGAGCAGTACTTC.

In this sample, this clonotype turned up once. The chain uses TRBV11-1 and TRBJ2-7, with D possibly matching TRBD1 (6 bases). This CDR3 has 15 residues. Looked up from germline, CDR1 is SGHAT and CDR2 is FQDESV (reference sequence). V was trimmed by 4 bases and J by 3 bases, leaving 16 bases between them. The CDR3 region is CASSSIGGQYYEQYF. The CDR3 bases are TGTGCCAGCAGCTCGATTGGTGGACAGTACTACGAGCAGTACTTC.

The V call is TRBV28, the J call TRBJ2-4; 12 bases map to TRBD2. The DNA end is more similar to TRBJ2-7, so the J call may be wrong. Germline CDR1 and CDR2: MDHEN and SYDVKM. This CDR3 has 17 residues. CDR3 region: CASSRLAGAFIGGEQYF. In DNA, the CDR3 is TGTGCCAGCAGCCGACTAGCGGGGGCATTCATCGGTGGCGAGCAGTACTTC.

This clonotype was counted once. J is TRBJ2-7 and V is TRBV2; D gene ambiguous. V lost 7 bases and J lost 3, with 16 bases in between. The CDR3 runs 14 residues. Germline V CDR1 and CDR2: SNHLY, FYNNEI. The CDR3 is CASNGPRAFYEQYF. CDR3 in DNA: TGTGCCAGCAATGGCCCCCGGGCGTTCTACGAGCAGTACTTC.

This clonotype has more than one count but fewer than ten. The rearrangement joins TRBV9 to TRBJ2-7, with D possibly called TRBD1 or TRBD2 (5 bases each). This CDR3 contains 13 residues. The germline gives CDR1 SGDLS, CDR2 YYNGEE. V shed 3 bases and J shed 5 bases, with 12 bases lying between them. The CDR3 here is CASSERGLDEQYF. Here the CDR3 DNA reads TGTGCCAGCAGCGAGAGGGGCCTCGACGAGCAGTACTTC.

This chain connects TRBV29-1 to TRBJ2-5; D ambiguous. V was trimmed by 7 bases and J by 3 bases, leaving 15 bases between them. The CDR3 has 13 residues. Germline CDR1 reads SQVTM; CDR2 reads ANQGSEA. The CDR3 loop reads CSANKGYEETQYF. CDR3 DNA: TGCAGCGCTAATAAGGGTTACGAAGAGACCCAGTACTTC.

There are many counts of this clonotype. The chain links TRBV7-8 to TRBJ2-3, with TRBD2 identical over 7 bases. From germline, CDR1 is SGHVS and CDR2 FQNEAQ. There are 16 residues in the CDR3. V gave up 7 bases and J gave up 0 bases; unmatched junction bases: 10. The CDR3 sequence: CASNLLADSSTDTQYF. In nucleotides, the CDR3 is TGTGCCAGCAACCTCCTAGCGGATTCTAGCACAGATACGCAGTATTTT.